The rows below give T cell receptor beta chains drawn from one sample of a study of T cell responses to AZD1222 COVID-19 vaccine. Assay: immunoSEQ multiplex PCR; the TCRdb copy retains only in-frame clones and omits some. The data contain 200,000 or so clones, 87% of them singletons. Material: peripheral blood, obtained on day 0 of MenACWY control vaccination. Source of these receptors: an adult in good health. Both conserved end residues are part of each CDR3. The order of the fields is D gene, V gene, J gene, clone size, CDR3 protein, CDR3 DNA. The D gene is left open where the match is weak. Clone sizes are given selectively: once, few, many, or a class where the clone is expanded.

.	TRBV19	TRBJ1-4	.	CASGFQGREKLFF	TGTGCCAGTGGATTCCAGGGAAGGGAAAAACTGTTTTTT
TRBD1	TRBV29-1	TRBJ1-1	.	CSVGSRGPGTEAFF	TGCAGCGTTGGGTCCAGGGGGCCGGGTACTGAAGCTTTCTTT
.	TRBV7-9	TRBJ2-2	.	CASSSNRGGRGELFF	TGTGCCAGCAGCTCCAACAGGGGGGGCCGCGGGGAGCTGTTTTTT
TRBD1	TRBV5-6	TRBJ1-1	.	CASSFSGQGEIRNTEAFF	TGTGCCAGCAGCTTTAGTGGACAGGGAGAAATTAGAAACACTGAAGCTTTCTTT
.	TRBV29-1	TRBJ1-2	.	CSVKPTGSYGYTF	TGCAGCGTAAAACCGACAGGCAGCTATGGCTACACCTTC
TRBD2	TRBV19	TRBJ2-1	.	CASSSSDLADPYNEQFF	TGTGCCAGTAGTAGCAGCGACCTAGCGGATCCTTACAATGAGCAGTTCTTC
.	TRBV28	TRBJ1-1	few	CASSYLLGGNTEAFF	TGTGCCAGCAGTTACCTACTAGGGGGGAACACTGAAGCTTTCTTT
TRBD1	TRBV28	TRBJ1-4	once	CASSQDRGMGTNEKLFF	TGTGCCAGCAGTCAGGACAGGGGTATGGGGACTAATGAAAAACTGTTTTTT
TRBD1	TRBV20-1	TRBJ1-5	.	CSANDRDNDNQPQHF	TGCAGTGCTAATGACAGGGACAATGACAATCAGCCCCAGCATTTT
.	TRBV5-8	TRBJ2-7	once	CASSLRWVKQYF	TGTGCCAGCAGCTTGCGGTGGGTTAAGCAGTACTTC
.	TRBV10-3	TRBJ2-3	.	CAISLGARHTDTQYF	TGTGCCATCAGCCTCGGGGCGCGCCACACAGATACGCAGTATTTT
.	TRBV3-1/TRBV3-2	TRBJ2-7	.	CASSRGRDAYEQYF	TGTGCCAGCAGCCGGGGACGGGACGCCTACGAGCAGTACTTC
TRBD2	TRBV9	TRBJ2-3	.	CASSPRTSGGLADTQYF	TGTGCCAGCAGCCCTCGGACTAGCGGGGGGTTGGCAGATACGCAGTATTTT
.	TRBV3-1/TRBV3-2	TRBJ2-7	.	CASSHDTSYEQYF	TGTGCCAGCAGCCATGACACCTCCTACGAGCAGTACTTC
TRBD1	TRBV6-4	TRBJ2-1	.	CASSSSGRGQHNEQFF	TGTGCCAGCAGCAGCTCGGGTAGGGGACAGCACAATGAGCAGTTCTTC
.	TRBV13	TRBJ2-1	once	CASSPPPSASYEQFF	TGTGCCAGCAGCCCCCCCCCTAGCGCGAGCTATGAGCAGTTCTTC
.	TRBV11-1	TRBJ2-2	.	CASSPRPGDGELFF	TGTGCCAGCAGCCCTAGACCGGGCGACGGGGAGCTGTTTTTT
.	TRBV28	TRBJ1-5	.	CASRPLRGLPHSNQPQHF	TGTGCCAGCAGGCCACTCAGGGGCTTGCCCCATAGCAATCAGCCCCAGCATTTT
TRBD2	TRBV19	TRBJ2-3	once	CASSISSGSADTQYF	TGTGCCAGTAGTATATCTAGCGGGAGTGCAGATACGCAGTATTTT
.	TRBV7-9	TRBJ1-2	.	CASSLNPQSYGYTF	TGTGCCAGCAGCTTAAATCCACAGTCCTATGGCTACACCTTC
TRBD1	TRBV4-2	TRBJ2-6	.	CASSQDGTGQIGANVLTF	TGTGCCAGCAGCCAGGATGGGACAGGACAAATAGGGGCCAACGTCCTGACTTTC
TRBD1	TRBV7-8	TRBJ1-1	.	CASSLGPGTGGEGTEAFF	TGTGCCAGCAGCTTAGGGCCCGGGACAGGGGGCGAGGGCACTGAAGCTTTCTTT
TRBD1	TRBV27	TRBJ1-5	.	CASSLDRVGQPQHF	TGTGCCAGCAGTTTGGACAGGGTAGGTCAGCCCCAGCATTTT
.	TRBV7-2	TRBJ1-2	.	CASSRGAANYGYTF	TGTGCCAGCAGCCGGGGGGCAGCTAACTATGGCTACACCTTC
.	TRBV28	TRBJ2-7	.	CASSSFNRAGYEQYF	TGTGCCAGCAGTTCTTTTAACAGGGCGGGCTACGAGCAGTACTTC
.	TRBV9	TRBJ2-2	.	CASSVPRGGENTGELFF	TGTGCCAGCAGCGTACCTCGGGGTGGCGAGAACACCGGGGAGCTGTTTTTT